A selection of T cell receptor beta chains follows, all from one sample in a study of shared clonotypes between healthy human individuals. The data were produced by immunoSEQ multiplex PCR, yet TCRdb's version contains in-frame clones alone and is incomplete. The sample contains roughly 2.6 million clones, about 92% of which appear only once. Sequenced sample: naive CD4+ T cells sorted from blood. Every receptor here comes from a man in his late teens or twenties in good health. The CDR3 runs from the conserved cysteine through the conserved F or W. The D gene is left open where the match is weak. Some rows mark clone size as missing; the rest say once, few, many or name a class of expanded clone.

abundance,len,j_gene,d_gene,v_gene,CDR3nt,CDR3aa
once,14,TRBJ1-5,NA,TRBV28,TGTGCCAGCAGTTTCGGGACGTACAATCAGCCCCAGCATTTT,CASSFGTYNQPQHF
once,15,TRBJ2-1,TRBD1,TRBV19,TGTGCCAGTAGGCGGTCGGAGACAGGGTACAATGAGCAGTTCTTC,CASRRSETGYNEQFF
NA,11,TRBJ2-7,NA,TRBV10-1,TGCGCCAGCAGGGACAACTACGAGCAGTACTTC,CASRDNYEQYF
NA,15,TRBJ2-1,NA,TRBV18,TGTGCCAGCTCACCCCAAGCGGGTGGGTACAATGAGCAGTTCTTC,CASSPQAGGYNEQFF
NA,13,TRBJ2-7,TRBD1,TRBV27,TGTGCCAGCAGTCCGGGACAGGCCCGCGAGCAGTACTTC,CASSPGQAREQYF
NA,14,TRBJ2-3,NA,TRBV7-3,TGTGCCAGCAGCTTAACGGGACTCACAGATACGCAGTATTTT,CASSLTGLTDTQYF
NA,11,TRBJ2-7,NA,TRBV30,TGTGCCTGCAACTCTGGGTACGAGCAGTACTTC,CACNSGYEQYF
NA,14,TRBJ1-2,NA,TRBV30,TGTGCCTGGACAATCTTTGGGTCGAACTATGGCTACACCTTC,CAWTIFGSNYGYTF
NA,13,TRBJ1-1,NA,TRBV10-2,TGCGCCAGCAATGTCCGGGAGAACACTGAAGCTTTCTTT,CASNVRENTEAFF
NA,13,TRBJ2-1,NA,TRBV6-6,TGTGCCAGCAGTTACGGTCAGAACAATGAGCAGTTCTTC,CASSYGQNNEQFF
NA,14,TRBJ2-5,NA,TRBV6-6,TGTGCCAGCAGTTATCCGGACTTCCAAGAGACCCAGTACTTC,CASSYPDFQETQYF
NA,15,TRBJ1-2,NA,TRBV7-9,TGTGCCAGCAGCTTAGGTACTAGAGGGAACTATGGCTACACCTTC,CASSLGTRGNYGYTF
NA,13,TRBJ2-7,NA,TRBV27,TGTGCCAGCAGTTTCCTCGACTCCTACGAGCAGTACTTC,CASSFLDSYEQYF
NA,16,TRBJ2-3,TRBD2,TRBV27,TGTGCCAGCAGTTTTGGCGGGGGGGCCCTAACAGATACGCAGTATTTT,CASSFGGGALTDTQYF